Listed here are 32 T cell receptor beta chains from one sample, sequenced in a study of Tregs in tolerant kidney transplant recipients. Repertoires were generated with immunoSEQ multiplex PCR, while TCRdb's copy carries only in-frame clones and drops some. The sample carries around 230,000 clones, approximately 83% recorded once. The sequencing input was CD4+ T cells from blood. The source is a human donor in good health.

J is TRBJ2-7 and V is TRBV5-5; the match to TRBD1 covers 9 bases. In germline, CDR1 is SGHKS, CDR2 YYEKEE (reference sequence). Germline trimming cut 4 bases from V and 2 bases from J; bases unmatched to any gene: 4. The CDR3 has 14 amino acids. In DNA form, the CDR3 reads TGTGCCAGCAGCCTCGGGACAGGGCCCTACGAGCAGTACTTC. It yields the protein CASSLGTGPYEQYF.

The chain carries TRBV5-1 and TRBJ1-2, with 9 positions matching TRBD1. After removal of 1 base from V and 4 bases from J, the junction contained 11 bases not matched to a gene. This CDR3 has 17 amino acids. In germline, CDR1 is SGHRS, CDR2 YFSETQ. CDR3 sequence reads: CASSLNGWDRVGYGYTF. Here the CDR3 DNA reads TGCGCCAGCAGCTTGAACGGTTGGGACAGGGTCGGCTATGGCTACACCTTC.

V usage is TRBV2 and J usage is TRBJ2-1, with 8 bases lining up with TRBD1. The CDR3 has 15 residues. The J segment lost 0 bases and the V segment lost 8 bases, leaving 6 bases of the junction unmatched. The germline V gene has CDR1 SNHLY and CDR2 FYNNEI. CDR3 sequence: CASGWGTGSYNEQFF. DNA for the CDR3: TGTGCCAGCGGGTGGGGGACAGGCTCCTACAATGAGCAGTTCTTC.

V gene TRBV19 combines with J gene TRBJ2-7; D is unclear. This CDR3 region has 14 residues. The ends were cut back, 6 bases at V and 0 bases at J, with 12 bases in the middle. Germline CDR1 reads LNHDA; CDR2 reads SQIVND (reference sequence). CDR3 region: CASRTRISSYEQYF. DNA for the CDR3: TGTGCCAGTAGAACGAGGATTTCCTCCTACGAGCAGTACTTC.

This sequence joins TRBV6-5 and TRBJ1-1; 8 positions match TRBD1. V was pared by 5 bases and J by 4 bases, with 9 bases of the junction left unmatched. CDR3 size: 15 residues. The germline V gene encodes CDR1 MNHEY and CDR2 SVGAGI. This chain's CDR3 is CASSPVGTGSTEAFF. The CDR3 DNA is TGTGCCAGCAGTCCCGTAGGGACAGGATCCACTGAAGCTTTCTTT.

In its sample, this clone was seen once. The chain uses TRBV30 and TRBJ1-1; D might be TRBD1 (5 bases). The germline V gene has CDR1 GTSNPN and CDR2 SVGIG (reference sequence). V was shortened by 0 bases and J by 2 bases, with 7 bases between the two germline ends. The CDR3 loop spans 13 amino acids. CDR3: CAWSVRDNTEAFF. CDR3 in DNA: TGTGCCTGGAGTGTAAGGGACAACACTGAAGCTTTCTTT.

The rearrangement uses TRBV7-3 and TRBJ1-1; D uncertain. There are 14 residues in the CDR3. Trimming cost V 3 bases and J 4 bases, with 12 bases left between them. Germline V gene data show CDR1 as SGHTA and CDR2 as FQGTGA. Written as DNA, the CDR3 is TGTGCCAGCAGCTTCGGGCTGGGGAGCACTGAAGCTTTCTTT. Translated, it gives CASSFGLGSTEAFF.

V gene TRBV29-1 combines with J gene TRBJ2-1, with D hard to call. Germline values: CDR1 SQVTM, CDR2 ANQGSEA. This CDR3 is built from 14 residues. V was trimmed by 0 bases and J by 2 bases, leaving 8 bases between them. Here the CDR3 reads CSVEEGWAYNEQFF. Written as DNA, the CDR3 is TGCAGCGTTGAAGAGGGCTGGGCCTACAATGAGCAGTTCTTC.

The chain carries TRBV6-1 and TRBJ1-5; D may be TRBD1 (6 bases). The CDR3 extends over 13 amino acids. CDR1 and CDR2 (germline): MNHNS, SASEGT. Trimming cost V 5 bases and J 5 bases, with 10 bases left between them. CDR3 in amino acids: CASSRQGHQPQHF. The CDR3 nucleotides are TGTGCCAGCAGTCGCCAGGGGCATCAGCCCCAGCATTTT.

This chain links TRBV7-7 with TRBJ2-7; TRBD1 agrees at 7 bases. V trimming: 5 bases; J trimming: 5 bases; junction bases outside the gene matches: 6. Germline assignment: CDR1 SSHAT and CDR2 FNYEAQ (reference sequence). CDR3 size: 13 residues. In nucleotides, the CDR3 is TGTGCCAGCAGCATAGACAGGGTCCACGAGCAGTACTTC. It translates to CASSIDRVHEQYF.

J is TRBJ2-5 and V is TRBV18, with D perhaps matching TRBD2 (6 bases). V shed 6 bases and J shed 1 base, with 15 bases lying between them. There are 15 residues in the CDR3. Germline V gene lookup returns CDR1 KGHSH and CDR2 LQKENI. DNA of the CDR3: TGTGCCAGCTCTCTCGTCGCGGGGCCCCAAGAGACCCAGTACTTC. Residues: CASSLVAGPQETQYF. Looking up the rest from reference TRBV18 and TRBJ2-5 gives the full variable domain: NAGVMQNPRHLVRRRGQEARLRCSPMKGHSHVYWYRQLPEEGLKFMVYLQKENIIDESGMPKERFSAEFPKEGPSILRIQQVVRGDSAAYFCASSLVAGPQETQYFGPGTRLLVL.

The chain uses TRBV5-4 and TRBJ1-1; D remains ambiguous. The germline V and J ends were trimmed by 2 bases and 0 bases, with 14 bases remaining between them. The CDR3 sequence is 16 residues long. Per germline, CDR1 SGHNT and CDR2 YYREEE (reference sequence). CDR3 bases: TGTGCCAGCAGCTTACGACATCGGTTTTTGAACACTGAAGCTTTCTTT. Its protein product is CASSLRHRFLNTEAFF.

CDR3 loop: CASSSQGATNEKLFF. In DNA, the CDR3 is TGTGCCAGCAGCTCCCAGGGGGCAACTAATGAAAAACTGTTTTTT. This chain connects TRBV7-2 to TRBJ1-4, with TRBD1 identical over 7 bases. Germline V gene data show CDR1 as SGHTA and CDR2 as FQGNSA. There are 15 residues in the CDR3. V shed 4 bases and J 0 bases; nucleotides not matched to a gene: 2.

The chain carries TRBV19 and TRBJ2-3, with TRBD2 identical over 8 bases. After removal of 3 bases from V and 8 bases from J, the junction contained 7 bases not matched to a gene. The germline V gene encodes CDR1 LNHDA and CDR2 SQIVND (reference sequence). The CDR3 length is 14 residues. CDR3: CASSIGGGRGTQYF. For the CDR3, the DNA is TGTGCCAGTAGTATCGGGGGGGGCCGGGGTACGCAGTATTTT.

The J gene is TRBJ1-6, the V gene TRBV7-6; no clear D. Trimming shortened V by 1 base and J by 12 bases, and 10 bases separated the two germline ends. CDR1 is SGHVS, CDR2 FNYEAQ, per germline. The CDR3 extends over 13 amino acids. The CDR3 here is CASSLGPQRPLHF. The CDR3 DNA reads TGTGCCAGCAGCTTAGGGCCCCAGCGACCCCTCCACTTT.

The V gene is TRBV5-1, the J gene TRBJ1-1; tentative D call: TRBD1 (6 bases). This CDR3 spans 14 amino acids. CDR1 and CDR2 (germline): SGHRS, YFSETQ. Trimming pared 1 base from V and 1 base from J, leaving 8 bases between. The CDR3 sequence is CASSLSGANTEAFF. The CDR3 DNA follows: TGCGCCAGCAGCTTGTCAGGGGCGAACACTGAAGCTTTCTTT.

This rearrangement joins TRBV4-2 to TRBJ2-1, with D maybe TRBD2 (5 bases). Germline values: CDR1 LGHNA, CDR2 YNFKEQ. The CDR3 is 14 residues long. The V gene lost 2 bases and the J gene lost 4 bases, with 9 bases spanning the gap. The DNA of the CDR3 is TGTGCCAGCAGCCAACGGGGATTATACAATGAGCAGTTCTTC. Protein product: CASSQRGLYNEQFF.

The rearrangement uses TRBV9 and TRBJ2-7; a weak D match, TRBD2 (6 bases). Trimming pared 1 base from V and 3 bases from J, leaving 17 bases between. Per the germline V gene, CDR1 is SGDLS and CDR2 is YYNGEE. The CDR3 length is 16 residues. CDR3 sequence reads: CASSVTVGGARYEQYF. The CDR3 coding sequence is TGTGCCAGCAGCGTAACCGTGGGGGGAGCTCGCTACGAGCAGTACTTC.

CDR3: CAWAGSNQPQHF. The CDR3 DNA reads as TGTGCCTGGGCTGGTAGCAATCAGCCCCAGCATTTT. The rearrangement links TRBV30 to TRBJ1-5; D not certain. Trimming stripped 5 bases from V and 0 bases from J, with 5 bases between. Germline V lookup: CDR1 GTSNPN, CDR2 SVGIG (reference sequence). CDR3 length: 12 amino acids.

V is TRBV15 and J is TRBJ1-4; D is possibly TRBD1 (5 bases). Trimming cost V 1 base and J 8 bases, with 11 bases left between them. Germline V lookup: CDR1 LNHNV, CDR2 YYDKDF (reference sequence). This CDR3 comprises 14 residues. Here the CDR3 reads CATSRGGEGEKLFF. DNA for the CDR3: TGTGCCACCAGCAGAGGAGGGGAGGGCGAAAAACTGTTTTTT.

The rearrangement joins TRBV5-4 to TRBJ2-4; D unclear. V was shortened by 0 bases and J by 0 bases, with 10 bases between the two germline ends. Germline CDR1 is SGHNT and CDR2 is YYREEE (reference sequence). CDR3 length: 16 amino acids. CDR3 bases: TGTGCCAGCAGCTTGGACAGACCCCTAGCCAAAAACATTCAGTACTTC. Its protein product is CASSLDRPLAKNIQYF.

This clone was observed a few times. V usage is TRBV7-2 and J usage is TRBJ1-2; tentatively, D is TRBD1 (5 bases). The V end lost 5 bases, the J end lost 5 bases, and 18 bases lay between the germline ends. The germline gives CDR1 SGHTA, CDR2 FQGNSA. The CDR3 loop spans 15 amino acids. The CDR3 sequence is CASSPSSGGVYGYTF. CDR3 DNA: TGTGCCAGCAGCCCTTCCTCGGGGGGGGTTTATGGCTACACCTTC.

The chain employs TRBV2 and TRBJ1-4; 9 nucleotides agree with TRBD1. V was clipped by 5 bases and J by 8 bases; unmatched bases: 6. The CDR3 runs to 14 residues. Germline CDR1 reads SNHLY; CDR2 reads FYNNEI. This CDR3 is CASSTGTGLEKLFF. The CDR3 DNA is TGTGCCAGCAGTACCGGGACAGGGCTCGAAAAACTGTTTTTT.

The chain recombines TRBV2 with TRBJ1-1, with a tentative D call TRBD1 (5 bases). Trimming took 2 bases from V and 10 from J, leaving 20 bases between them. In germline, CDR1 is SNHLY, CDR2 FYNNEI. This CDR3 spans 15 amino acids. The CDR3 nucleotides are TGTGCCAGCAGTGAACTCTTAAATACGAGGGGCCCAGCTTTCTTT. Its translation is CASSELLNTRGPAFF.

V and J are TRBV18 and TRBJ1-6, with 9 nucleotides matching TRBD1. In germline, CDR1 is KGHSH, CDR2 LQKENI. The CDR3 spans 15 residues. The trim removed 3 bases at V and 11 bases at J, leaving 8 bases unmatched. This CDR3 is CASSPYRDRETPLHF. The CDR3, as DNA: TGTGCCAGCTCACCGTACCGGGACAGGGAGACACCCCTCCACTTT.

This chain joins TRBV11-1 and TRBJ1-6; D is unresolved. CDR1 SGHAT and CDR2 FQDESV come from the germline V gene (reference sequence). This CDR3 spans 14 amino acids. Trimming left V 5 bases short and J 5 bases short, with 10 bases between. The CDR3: CASSPGVHNSPLHF. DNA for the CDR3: TGTGCCAGCAGCCCGGGAGTCCATAATTCACCCCTCCACTTT.

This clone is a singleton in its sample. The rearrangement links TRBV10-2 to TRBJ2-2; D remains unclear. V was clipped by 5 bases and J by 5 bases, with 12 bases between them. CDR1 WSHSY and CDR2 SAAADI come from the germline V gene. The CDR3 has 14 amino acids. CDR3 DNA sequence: TGCGCCAGCAGTTCCGCTACTCAGACCGGGGAGCTGTTTTTT. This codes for CASSSATQTGELFF.

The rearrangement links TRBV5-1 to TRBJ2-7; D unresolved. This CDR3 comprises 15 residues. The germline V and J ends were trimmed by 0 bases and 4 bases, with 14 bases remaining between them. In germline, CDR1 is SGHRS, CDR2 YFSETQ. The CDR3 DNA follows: TGCGCCAGCAGCTTGGCAGCAGATCTTCTATACGAGCAGTACTTC. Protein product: CASSLAADLLYEQYF.

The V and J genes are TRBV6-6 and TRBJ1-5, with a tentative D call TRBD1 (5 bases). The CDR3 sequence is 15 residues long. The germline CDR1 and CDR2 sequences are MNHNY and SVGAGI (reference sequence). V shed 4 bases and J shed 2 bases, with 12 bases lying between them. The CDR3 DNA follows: TGTGCCAGCAGTTCCACGGGGGTTGGCAATCAGCCCCAGCATTTT. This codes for CASSSTGVGNQPQHF.

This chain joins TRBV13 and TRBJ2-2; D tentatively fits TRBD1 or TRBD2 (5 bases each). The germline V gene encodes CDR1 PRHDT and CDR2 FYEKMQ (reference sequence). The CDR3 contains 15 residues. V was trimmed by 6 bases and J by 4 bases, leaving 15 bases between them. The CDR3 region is CASSSWGMTTGELFF. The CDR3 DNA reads TGTGCCAGCAGTTCCTGGGGGATGACCACCGGGGAGCTGTTTTTT.

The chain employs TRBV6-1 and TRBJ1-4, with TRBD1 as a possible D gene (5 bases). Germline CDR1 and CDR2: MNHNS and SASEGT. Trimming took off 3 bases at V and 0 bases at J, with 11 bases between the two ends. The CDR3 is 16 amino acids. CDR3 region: CASSEGTGATNEKLFF. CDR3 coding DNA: TGTGCCAGCAGTGAGGGGACGGGTGCAACTAATGAAAAACTGTTTTTT.

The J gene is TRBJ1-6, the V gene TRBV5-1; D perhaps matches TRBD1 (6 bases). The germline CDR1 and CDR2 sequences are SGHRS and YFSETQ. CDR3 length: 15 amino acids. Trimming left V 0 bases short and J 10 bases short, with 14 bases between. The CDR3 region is CASSLAGAGRSPLHF. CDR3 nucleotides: TGCGCCAGCAGCTTGGCGGGGGCTGGACGATCACCCCTCCACTTT.